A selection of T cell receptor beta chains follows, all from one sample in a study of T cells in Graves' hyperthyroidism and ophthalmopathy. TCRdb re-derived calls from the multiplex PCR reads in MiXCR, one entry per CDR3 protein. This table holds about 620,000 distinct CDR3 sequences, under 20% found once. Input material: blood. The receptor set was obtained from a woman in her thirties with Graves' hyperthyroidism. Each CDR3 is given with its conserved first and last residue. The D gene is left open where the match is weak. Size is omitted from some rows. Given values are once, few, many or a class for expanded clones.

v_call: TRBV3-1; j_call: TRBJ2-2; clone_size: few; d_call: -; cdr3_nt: TGTGCCAGCAGCCAAGGGGGGTGGACCGGGGAGCTGTTTTTT; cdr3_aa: CASSQGGWTGELFF
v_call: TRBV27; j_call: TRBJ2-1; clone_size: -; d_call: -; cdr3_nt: TGTGCCAGCAGTTTATCTAGCCCCTCCTACAATGAGCAGTTCTTC; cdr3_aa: CASSLSSPSYNEQFF
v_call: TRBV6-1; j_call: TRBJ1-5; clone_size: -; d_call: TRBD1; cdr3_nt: TGTGCCAGTCAACCGGGACAGGGGTTTCGTAATCAGCCCCAGCATTTT; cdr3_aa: CASQPGQGFRNQPQHF
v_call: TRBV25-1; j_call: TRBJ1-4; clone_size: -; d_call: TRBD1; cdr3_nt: TGTGCCAGCAGTGTAACACCGGGACAGGGACATGAAAAACTGTTTTTT; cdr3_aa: CASSVTPGQGHEKLFF
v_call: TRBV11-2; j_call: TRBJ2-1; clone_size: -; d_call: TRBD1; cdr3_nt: TGTGCCAGCAGCCCAAGACTAATTGGGACAGGGAAATACAATGAGCAGTTCTTC; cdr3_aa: CASSPRLIGTGKYNEQFF
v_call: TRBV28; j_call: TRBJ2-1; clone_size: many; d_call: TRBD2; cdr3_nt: TGTGCCAGCAGTTTCGGGGGGGTTCTATTTAATGAGCAGTTCTTC; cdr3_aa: CASSFGGVLFNEQFF
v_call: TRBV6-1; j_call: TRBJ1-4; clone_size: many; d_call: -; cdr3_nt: TGTGCCAGCAGTTTAGGGCTGGGTGACCACGAAAAACTGTTTTTT; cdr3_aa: CASSLGLGDHEKLFF
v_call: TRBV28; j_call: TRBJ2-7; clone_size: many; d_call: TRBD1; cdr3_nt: TGTGCCAGCAACTCTATCGACAGGGGCTCCTACGAGCAGTACTTC; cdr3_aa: CASNSIDRGSYEQYF
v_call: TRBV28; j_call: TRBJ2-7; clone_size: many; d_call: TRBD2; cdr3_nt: TGTGCCAGCAGTAACCCGGGACTAGCGGAGTACGAGCAGTACTTC; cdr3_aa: CASSNPGLAEYEQYF
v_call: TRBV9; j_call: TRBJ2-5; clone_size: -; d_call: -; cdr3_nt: TGTGCCAGCAGCGTAGTCCACAGGGCGAGAAGTAAGACCCAGTACTTC; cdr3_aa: CASSVVHRARSKTQYF
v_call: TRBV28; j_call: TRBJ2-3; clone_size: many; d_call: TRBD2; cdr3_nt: TGTGCCAGCAGTTGGGGGGGGGGGGGCACAGATACGCAGTATTTT; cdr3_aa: CASSWGGGGTDTQYF
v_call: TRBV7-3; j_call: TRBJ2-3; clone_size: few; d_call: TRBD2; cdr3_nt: TGTGCCAGCAGCTTAGGGGCTAGCGGGACGTATGGCACAGATACGCAGTATTTT; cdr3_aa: CASSLGASGTYGTDTQYF
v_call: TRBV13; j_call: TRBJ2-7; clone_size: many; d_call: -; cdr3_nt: TGTGCCAGCAGCCCGAGGCGCAGCGGGGACCAGGGGGAGCAGTACTTC; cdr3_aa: CASSPRRSGDQGEQYF
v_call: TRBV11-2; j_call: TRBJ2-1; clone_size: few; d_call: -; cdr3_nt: TGTGCCAGCAGCTCCCCGAGGGATCCCCCTGAGCAGTTCTTC; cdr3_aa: CASSSPRDPPEQFF
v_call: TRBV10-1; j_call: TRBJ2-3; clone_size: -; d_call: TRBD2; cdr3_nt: TGCGCCGGCAGTGAGTCGGGCGGGAGTAGAGCAGATACGCAGTATTTT; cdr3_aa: CAGSESGGSRADTQYF
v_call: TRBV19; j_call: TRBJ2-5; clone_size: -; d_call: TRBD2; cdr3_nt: TGTGCCAGTAGTACACGACTAGCGGGAGGGCCTGTCGTAGAGACCCAGTACTTC; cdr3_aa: CASSTRLAGGPVVETQYF
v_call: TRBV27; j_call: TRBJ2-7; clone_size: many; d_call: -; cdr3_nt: TGTGCCAGCAGTTTAGGGCAGTCCTACGAGCAGTACTTC; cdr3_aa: CASSLGQSYEQYF
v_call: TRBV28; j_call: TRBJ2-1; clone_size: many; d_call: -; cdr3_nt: TGTGCCAGCAGCCCACGGGCGGGGACCTCCTACAATGAGCAGTTCTTC; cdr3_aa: CASSPRAGTSYNEQFF
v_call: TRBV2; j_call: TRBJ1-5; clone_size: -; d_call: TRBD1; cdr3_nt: TGTGCCAGCACCCTGACAGGGGTCGGCAATCAGCCCCAGCATTTT; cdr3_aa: CASTLTGVGNQPQHF
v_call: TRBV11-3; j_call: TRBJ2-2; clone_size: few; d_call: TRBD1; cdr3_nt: TGTGCCAGCAGTTACAGGGGCACGAACACCGGGGAGCTGTTTTTT; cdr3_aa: CASSYRGTNTGELFF
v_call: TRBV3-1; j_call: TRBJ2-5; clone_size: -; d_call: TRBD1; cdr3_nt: TGTGCCAGCAGCCAAGTGAGGGGGCTACTTGAGGAGACCCAGTACTTC; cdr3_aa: CASSQVRGLLEETQYF
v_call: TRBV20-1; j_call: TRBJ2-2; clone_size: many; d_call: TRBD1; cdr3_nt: TGCAGTGCTAGTGCAGTACAGGGGGCCGGGGAGCTGTTTTTT; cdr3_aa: CSASAVQGAGELFF
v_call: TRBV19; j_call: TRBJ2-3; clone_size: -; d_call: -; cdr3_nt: TGTGCCAGTAGTGGTGACACGACTAGCACAGATACGCAGTATTTT; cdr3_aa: CASSGDTTSTDTQYF
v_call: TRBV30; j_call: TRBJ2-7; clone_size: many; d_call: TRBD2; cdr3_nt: TGTGCCTGGAGTGGGAGCGGGAGGTTGTACGAGCAGTACTTC; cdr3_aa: CAWSGSGRLYEQYF
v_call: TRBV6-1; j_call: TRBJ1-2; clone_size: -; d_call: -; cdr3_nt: TGTGCCAGCAGTTACTACAGGACAGTTTTTCACTATGGCTACACCTTC; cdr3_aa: CASSYYRTVFHYGYTF
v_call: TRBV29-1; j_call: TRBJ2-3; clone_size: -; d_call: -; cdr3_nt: TGCAGCGTTGAAGATCCTGGCGGTAGATCCACAGATACGCAGTATTTT; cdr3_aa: CSVEDPGGRSTDTQYF
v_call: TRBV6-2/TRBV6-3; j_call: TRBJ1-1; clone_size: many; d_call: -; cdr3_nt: TGTGCCAGCAAACGGACAGCCACAACTGAAGCTTTCTTT; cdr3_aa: CASKRTATTEAFF
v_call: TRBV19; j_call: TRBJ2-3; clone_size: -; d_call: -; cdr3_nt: TGTGCCAGTAGCAAGGACAGCACAGATACGCAGTATTTT; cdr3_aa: CASSKDSTDTQYF
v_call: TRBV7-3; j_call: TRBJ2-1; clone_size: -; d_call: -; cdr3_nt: TGTGCCAGCAGCTTTACAGGGGGGGGAGACAATGAGCAGTTCTTC; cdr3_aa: CASSFTGGGDNEQFF
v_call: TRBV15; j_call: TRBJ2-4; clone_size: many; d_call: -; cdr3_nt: TGTGCCACCAGCAGAGATGATGGGGAGGCGAAAAACATTCAGTACTTC; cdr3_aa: CATSRDDGEAKNIQYF
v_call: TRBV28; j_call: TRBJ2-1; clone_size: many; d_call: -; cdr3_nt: TGTGCCAGCAGTGCCTACAATGAGCAGTTCTTC; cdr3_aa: CASSAYNEQFF
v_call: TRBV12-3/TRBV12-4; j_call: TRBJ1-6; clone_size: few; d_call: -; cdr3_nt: TGTGCCAGCAGTTTGAACCCGCGGACCTCACCCCTCCACTTT; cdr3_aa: CASSLNPRTSPLHF
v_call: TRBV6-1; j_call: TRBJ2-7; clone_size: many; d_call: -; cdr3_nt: TGTGCCAGCAGCACCGGGACCCCCTTGGAGCAGTACTTC; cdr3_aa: CASSTGTPLEQYF
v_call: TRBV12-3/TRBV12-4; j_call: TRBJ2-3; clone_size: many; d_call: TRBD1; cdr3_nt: TGTGCCAGCCCTCTCCCGGGACAGGGCTTCACAGATACGCAGTATTTT; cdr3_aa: CASPLPGQGFTDTQYF
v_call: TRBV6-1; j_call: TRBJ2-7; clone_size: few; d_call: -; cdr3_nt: TGTGCCAGCAGGGGGGCCGGCGACTACGAGCAGTACTTC; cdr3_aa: CASRGAGDYEQYF
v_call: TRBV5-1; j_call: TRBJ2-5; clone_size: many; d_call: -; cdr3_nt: TGTGCCAGCAGCCCAAACCAAGAGACCCAGTACTTC; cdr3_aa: CASSPNQETQYF
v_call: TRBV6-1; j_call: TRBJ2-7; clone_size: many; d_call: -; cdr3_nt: TGTGCCAGCAGCAGAGATCAGGGGTACGAGCAGTACTTC; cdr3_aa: CASSRDQGYEQYF
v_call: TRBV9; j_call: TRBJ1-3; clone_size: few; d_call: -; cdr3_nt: TGTGCCAGCAGAAACGACGCGGCTGGAAACACCATATATTTT; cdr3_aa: CASRNDAAGNTIYF
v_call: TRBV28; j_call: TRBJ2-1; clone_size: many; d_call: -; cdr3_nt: TGTGCCAGCAGTTCCGACCCAATCTCGGGGCAGTTCTTC; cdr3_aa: CASSSDPISGQFF
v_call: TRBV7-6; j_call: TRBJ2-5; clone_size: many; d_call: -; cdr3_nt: TGTGCCAGCAGCTCGATAGCGGCCTCCGGGACCCAGTACTTC; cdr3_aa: CASSSIAASGTQYF
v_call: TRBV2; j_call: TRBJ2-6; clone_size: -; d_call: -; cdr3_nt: TGTGCCAGCAGTGAGCGCAGCAGCTCTGGGGCCAACGTCCTGACTTTC; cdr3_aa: CASSERSSSGANVLTF
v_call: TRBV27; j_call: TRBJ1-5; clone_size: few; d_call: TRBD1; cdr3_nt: TGTGCCAGCAGCTCCGGGACAGGGCCCTATAGCAATCAGCCCCAGCATTTT; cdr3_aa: CASSSGTGPYSNQPQHF
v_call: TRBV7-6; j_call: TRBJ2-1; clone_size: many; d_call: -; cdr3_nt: TGTGCCAGCAGCTTAGCGTGGCATGAGCAGTTCTTC; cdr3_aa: CASSLAWHEQFF
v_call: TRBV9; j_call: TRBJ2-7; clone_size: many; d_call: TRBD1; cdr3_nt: TGTGCCAGCAGCCAAGGACAGGCCGCCTACGAGCAGTACTTC; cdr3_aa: CASSQGQAAYEQYF